This entry lists 32 T cell receptor beta chains sequenced from one sample in a study of neurological immune-mediated disorders. TCRdb re-derived calls from the 5' RACE reads in MiXCR, one entry per CDR3 protein. This table has 65,000 to 85,000 distinct CDR3 sequences, around 3% appearing once. The sequenced sample was PBMCs. The origin of the receptors is a woman in her forties or fifties with multiple sclerosis.

This clonotype was recorded many times. This rearrangement joins TRBV12-3 or TRBV12-4 to TRBJ2-6; 8 nucleotides line up with TRBD2. The V and J ends lost 7 bases and 4 bases, in that order; junction bases with no gene match: 15. The CDR3 has 18 amino acids. The CDR3 sequence: CASIPSVGRGYGANVLTF. The CDR3 region has the DNA TGTGCCAGCATTCCCTCGGTCGGGAGGGGATACGGGGCCAACGTCCTGACTTTC.

Many counts were recorded for this clonotype. The rearrangement links TRBV20-1 to TRBJ1-3; D possibly corresponds to TRBD1 (5 bases). The germline gives CDR1 DFQATT, CDR2 SNEGSKA (reference sequence). This CDR3 region has 15 residues. The ends were cut back, 6 bases at V and 4 bases at J, with 19 bases in the middle. This chain's CDR3 is CSAPHMRGSGNTIYF. The DNA of the CDR3 is TGCAGTGCCCCCCATATGAGGGGTTCGGGAAACACCATATATTTT.

This clonotype occurred many times. The rearrangement joins TRBV7-8 to TRBJ2-1, with 8 bases identical to TRBD2. Unmatched junction bases numbered 4, after V lost 6 bases and J lost 3 bases. The CDR3 is made up of 14 amino acids. Germline CDR1 reads SGHVS; CDR2 reads FQNEAQ. CDR3: CASRAGGNYNEQFF. The CDR3 bases are TGTGCCAGCAGGGCGGGAGGAAACTACAATGAGCAGTTCTTC. Full variable domain (missing parts from reference TRBV7-8 and TRBJ2-1): GAGVSQSPRYKVAKRGQDVALRCDPISGHVSLFWYQQALGQGPEFLTYFQNEAQLDKSGLPSDRFFAERPEGSVSTLKIQRTQQEDSAVYLCASRAGGNYNEQFFGPGTRLTVL.

This clonotype was counted many times. The V and J genes are TRBV20-1 and TRBJ1-5; 7 nucleotides match TRBD1. The CDR3 loop spans 14 amino acids. V lost 6 bases to trimming and J lost 4 bases; unmatched junction nucleotides: 9. Germline loops: CDR1 DFQATT, CDR2 SNEGSKA (reference sequence). The CDR3 reads CSAVPGQTNQPQHF. DNA for the CDR3: TGCAGTGCGGTACCGGGACAGACAAATCAGCCCCAGCATTTT.

The gene calls are TRBV6-2 or TRBV6-3 and TRBJ2-2; a weak D match, TRBD1 (5 bases). Germline values: CDR1 MNHEY, CDR2 SVGEGT. V was cut by 7 bases and J by 4 bases, with 16 bases left in between. The CDR3 has 15 amino acids. In DNA, the CDR3 is TGTGCCAGCAACTCTCAGGGCCCGGGCACCGGGGAGCTGTTTTTT. Translation: CASNSQGPGTGELFF.

The sample holds many counts of this clonotype. The rearrangement links TRBV6-5 to TRBJ2-3; D is uncertain. CDR1 and CDR2 from the germline V gene are MNHEY and SVGAGI. CDR3 length: 11 residues. CDR3 amino acids: CVSRGWDTQYF. DNA of the CDR3: TGTGTCTCGCGCGGCTGGGATACGCAGTATTTT.

This clonotype came up many times. The gene calls are TRBV20-1 and TRBJ1-2; D is ambiguous. Trimming took 0 bases from V and 5 from J, leaving 10 bases between them. This CDR3 has 13 residues. Looked up from germline, CDR1 is DFQATT and CDR2 is SNEGSKA (reference sequence). CDR3 sequence (DNA): TGCAGTGCTAGAGATGGCCCCCGTTATGGCTACACCTTC. Translation: CSARDGPRYGYTF.

In this sample, this clonotype turned up many times. The chain carries TRBV20-1 and TRBJ1-2; possibly TRBD1 for D (5 bases). The CDR3 is 16 amino acids. Trimming removed 2 bases at V and 1 base at J, with 17 bases between. From germline, CDR1 is DFQATT and CDR2 SNEGSKA (reference sequence). The CDR3 nucleotides are TGCAGTGCTAGAAGAATCAGACAGCAGAATAACTATGGCTACACCTTC. Translation: CSARRIRQQNNYGYTF.

This clonotype was counted ten times or more. V is TRBV12-3 or TRBV12-4 and J is TRBJ1-2, with D possibly being TRBD1 (5 bases). This CDR3 region has 15 residues. The V gene lost 4 bases and the J gene lost 3 bases, with 15 bases spanning the gap. This CDR3 reads CASSSPKLGDYGYTF. CDR3 bases: TGTGCCAGCAGTTCTCCTAAGTTGGGGGACTATGGCTACACCTTC.

This clonotype was observed at least ten times. This chain links TRBV5-5 with TRBJ2-7; 11 nucleotides match TRBD1. J was trimmed by 2 bases and V by 3 bases; bases with no gene match: 4. Germline lookup yields CDR1 SGHKS and CDR2 YYEKEE (reference sequence). This CDR3 contains 15 residues. The CDR3 protein is CASSSRGQGAYEQYF. The CDR3 coding sequence is TGTGCCAGCAGCTCACGGGGACAGGGGGCCTACGAGCAGTACTTC.

This clonotype was seen repeatedly, ten times or more. The J gene is TRBJ1-1, the V gene TRBV5-1; D not resolved. Between the trimmed V and J ends, which lost 0 bases and 1 base, there was a span of 13 bases. CDR1 and CDR2 from the germline V gene are SGHRS and YFSETQ. This CDR3 has 16 amino acids. CDR3 nucleotides: TGCGCCAGCAGCTTGGGGGTGGAGAGTGGGAACACTGAAGCTTTCTTT. It specifies CASSLGVESGNTEAFF.

This clonotype was picked up many times. The chain employs TRBV20-1 and TRBJ2-1, with D tentatively TRBD1 (5 bases). The CDR3 contains 14 residues. Germline V gene sequence: CDR1 DFQATT, CDR2 SNEGSKA (reference sequence). Trimming pared 4 bases from V and 4 bases from J, leaving 14 bases between. CDR3: CSAIFSRAYNEQFF. The DNA for the CDR3 is TGCAGTGCTATTTTCTCCAGGGCATACAATGAGCAGTTCTTC.

This clonotype was counted many times. The rearrangement joins TRBV7-9 to TRBJ1-2, with 10 bases identical to TRBD1. J lost 7 bases, V lost 10 bases, and 9 bases had no gene match. The CDR3 spans 13 residues. Germline V gene sequence: CDR1 SEHNR, CDR2 FQNEAQ (reference sequence). CDR3 bases: TGTGCCACCTCAACCGACAGGGGGCTTGGCTACACCTTC. Encoded protein: CATSTDRGLGYTF.

There are many counts of this clonotype. The rearrangement uses TRBV7-2 and TRBJ1-4; D is possibly TRBD1 (5 bases). V was shortened by 1 base and J by 3 bases, with 12 bases between the two germline ends. This CDR3 contains 16 residues. The germline V gene encodes CDR1 SGHTA and CDR2 FQGNSA. DNA for the CDR3: TGTGCCAGCAGCTTAGACTCAGGGAGAGCTAATGAAAAACTGTTTTTT. It encodes CASSLDSGRANEKLFF.

The V and J genes are TRBV20-1 and TRBJ1-5; 10 bases match TRBD1. Looked up from germline, CDR1 is DFQATT and CDR2 is SNEGSKA (reference sequence). V dropped 6 bases and J dropped 2; count of bases not matched to a gene: 7. The CDR3 loop spans 15 amino acids. The CDR3 bases are TGCAGTGCGATAAGACAGGGGGCGGGCAATCAGCCCCAGCATTTT. Protein sequence: CSAIRQGAGNQPQHF.

This clonotype was found many times. V usage is TRBV5-1 and J usage is TRBJ1-3; possible D gene TRBD1, 6 bases. Germline CDR1 and CDR2: SGHRS and YFSETQ. This CDR3 region has 13 residues. Trimming removed 4 bases at V and 4 bases at J, with 9 bases between. This CDR3 reads CASSGDTGNTIYF. The CDR3 bases are TGCGCCAGCAGCGGGGACACGGGAAACACCATATATTTT.

This clonotype was seen repeatedly, ten times or more. The chain joins TRBV6-6 to TRBJ2-2; no firm D call. Germline lookup yields CDR1 MNHNY and CDR2 SVGAGI (reference sequence). CDR3 length: 12 residues. Trimming stripped 6 bases from V and 1 base from J, with 3 bases between. CDR3 sequence (DNA): TGTGCCAGCAGGGAGAACACCGGGGAGCTGTTTTTT. It encodes CASRENTGELFF.

This clonotype has ten or more counts. The chain has TRBV10-3 and TRBJ2-1; 14 bases line up with TRBD2. The CDR3 spans 18 residues. The V segment lost 6 bases and the J segment 3 bases; nucleotides outside the gene matches: 10. Per germline, CDR1 ENHRY and CDR2 SYGVKD. This CDR3 reads CAIRTGTSGSKDYNEQFF. The DNA of the CDR3 is TGTGCCATCAGGACCGGGACTAGCGGGAGTAAGGACTACAATGAGCAGTTCTTC.

This clonotype was recorded many times. The J gene is TRBJ2-3, the V gene TRBV7-3, with D tentatively TRBD1 or TRBD2 (6 bases each). Per the germline V gene, CDR1 is SGHTA and CDR2 is FQGTGA. The V end was cut by 7 bases, the J end by 5 bases, with 16 bases between. The CDR3 sequence is 14 residues long. The CDR3 DNA reads as TGTGCCAGCAACCAAGCCGGGGGCAGAGATACGCAGTATTTT. Protein: CASNQAGGRDTQYF.

This clonotype was seen ten or more times. The chain is built from TRBV7-8 and TRBJ2-3; D possibly uses TRBD1 or TRBD2 (5 bases each). Trimming removed 5 bases from V and 5 bases from J, with 14 bases in between. The germline V gene encodes CDR1 SGHVS and CDR2 FQNEAQ. The CDR3 length is 14 residues. The CDR3 protein is CASSPRDPRDTQYF. The DNA for the CDR3 is TGTGCCAGCAGCCCAAGGGACCCTCGAGATACGCAGTATTTT.

Many counts were recorded for this clonotype. The genes are TRBV9 and TRBJ2-3; tentative D call: TRBD2 (5 bases). V lost 0 bases, J lost 5 bases, and 19 bases lay in between. This CDR3 has 17 amino acids. Germline CDR1 SGDLS, CDR2 YYNGEE. This CDR3 reads CASSVEVSRRSGDTQYF. The CDR3 DNA reads TGTGCCAGCAGCGTAGAGGTATCGCGGAGGTCTGGAGATACGCAGTATTTT.

The sample holds many counts of this clonotype. The rearrangement uses TRBV4-2 and TRBJ1-4, with D hard to call. Germline CDR1 and CDR2: LGHNA and YNFKEQ. The CDR3 covers 15 residues. V shed 1 base and J shed 0 bases, with 6 bases lying between them. The DNA for the CDR3 is TGTGCCAGCAGCCAAGGCCCTGCAACTAATGAAAAACTGTTTTTT. It specifies CASSQGPATNEKLFF.

This clonotype was detected ten times or more. The J gene is TRBJ1-1, the V gene TRBV18; the match to TRBD1 covers 7 bases. Germline trimming cut 3 bases from V and 3 bases from J; bases unmatched to any gene: 7. Germline V CDR1 and CDR2: KGHSH, LQKENI. The CDR3 is 15 amino acids. The CDR3 DNA is TGTGCCAGCTCACCCAATCCGACAGGGCACACTGAAGCTTTCTTT. Translation gives CASSPNPTGHTEAFF.

This clonotype was seen a few times. This chain links TRBV5-1 with TRBJ2-1; 7 nucleotides match TRBD2. V lost 4 bases and J lost 7; bases outside the gene matches: 11. This CDR3 region has 15 residues. Germline V CDR1 and CDR2: SGHRS, YFSETQ. CDR3 region: CASSPLPSGQNEQFF. In DNA, the CDR3 is TGCGCCAGCAGCCCACTGCCTAGCGGACAAAATGAGCAGTTCTTC.

The sample holds many counts of this clonotype. The V gene is TRBV25-1, the J gene TRBJ2-1; tentatively, D is TRBD1 or TRBD2 (5 bases each). Looked up from germline, CDR1 is MGHDK and CDR2 is SYGVNS. Trimming took off 4 bases at V and 4 bases at J, with 11 bases between the two ends. The length of the CDR3 is 14 residues. CDR3 region: CASSAAREYNEQFF. DNA for the CDR3: TGTGCCAGCAGTGCGGCCAGGGAGTACAATGAGCAGTTCTTC.

This clonotype came up many times. This sequence joins TRBV5-6 and TRBJ2-6, with D possibly being TRBD1 or TRBD2 (5 bases each). The germline CDR1 and CDR2 sequences are SGHDT and YYEEEE. The CDR3 loop spans 17 amino acids. Trimming took off 3 bases at V and 0 bases at J, with 13 bases between the two ends. CDR3 residues: CASSSGLRGSGANVLTF. The CDR3, as DNA: TGTGCCAGCAGCTCGGGATTAAGGGGCTCTGGGGCCAACGTCCTGACTTTC.

The table lists this clonotype with many counts. The chain carries TRBV20-1 and TRBJ2-1; 9 nucleotides align to TRBD2. V was clipped by 5 bases and J by 0 bases; unmatched bases: 2. Germline values: CDR1 DFQATT, CDR2 SNEGSKA (reference sequence). CDR3 size: 14 residues. Here the CDR3 reads CSAGLASSYNEQFF. CDR3 bases: TGCAGTGCTGGACTAGCGAGCTCCTACAATGAGCAGTTCTTC.

This clonotype has a count of ten or more. This rearrangement joins TRBV5-1 to TRBJ1-2; weak D call: TRBD1 (5 bases). The V gene's germline CDR1 is SGHRS and CDR2 YFSETQ. V was shortened by 2 bases and J by 4 bases, with 15 bases between the two germline ends. The CDR3 is 15 amino acids. The CDR3 DNA sequence: TGCGCCAGCAGCTTCTCCGGGGTCGGGGGCTATGGCTACACCTTC. It specifies CASSFSGVGGYGYTF.

This clonotype showed up many times. The CDR3 nucleotides read TGCAGTGCTACCGGGACTAGCCCTTTGGGCGAGCAGTTCTTC. Its protein is CSATGTSPLGEQFF. V and J are TRBV20-1 and TRBJ2-1; 9 nucleotides agree with TRBD2. Germline lookup yields CDR1 DFQATT and CDR2 SNEGSKA (reference sequence). After removal of 4 bases from V and 10 bases from J, the junction contained 11 bases not matched to a gene. The CDR3 spans 14 residues.

Ten or more counts support this clonotype. J is TRBJ2-1 and V is TRBV10-3; 14 positions agree with TRBD2. The V segment lost 4 bases and the J segment 7 bases; nucleotides outside the gene matches: 3. This CDR3 comprises 15 residues. CDR1 ENHRY and CDR2 SYGVKD come from the germline V gene. The DNA for the CDR3 is TGTGCCATCAGTGGGACTAGCGGGGGGTTAAATGAGCAGTTCTTC. This codes for CAISGTSGGLNEQFF.

Ten or more counts support this clonotype. The junction differs from germline at one of its ends, possibly a read error. The J gene is TRBJ2-7, the V gene TRBV2; 8 bases match TRBD2. This CDR3 is built from 20 residues. Per the germline V gene, CDR1 is SNHLY and CDR2 is FYNNEI. The CDR3 spells CASRALGGGIGTRVSYEQYF. In DNA, the CDR3 is TGTGCGAGCAGGGCTTTGGGGGGAGGTATCGGGACTAGGGTCTCCTACGAGCAGTACTTC.

This clonotype turned up a few times. This chain uses TRBV4-3 with TRBJ1-2; D gene unclear. Germline-derived CDR1 and CDR2 are LGHNA and YSLEER. The CDR3 has 14 amino acids. Trimming stripped 4 bases from V and 3 bases from J, with 12 bases between. The CDR3 here is CASSREGLDYGYTF. The CDR3 bases are TGCGCCAGCAGCCGGGAGGGTTTGGACTATGGCTACACCTTC.